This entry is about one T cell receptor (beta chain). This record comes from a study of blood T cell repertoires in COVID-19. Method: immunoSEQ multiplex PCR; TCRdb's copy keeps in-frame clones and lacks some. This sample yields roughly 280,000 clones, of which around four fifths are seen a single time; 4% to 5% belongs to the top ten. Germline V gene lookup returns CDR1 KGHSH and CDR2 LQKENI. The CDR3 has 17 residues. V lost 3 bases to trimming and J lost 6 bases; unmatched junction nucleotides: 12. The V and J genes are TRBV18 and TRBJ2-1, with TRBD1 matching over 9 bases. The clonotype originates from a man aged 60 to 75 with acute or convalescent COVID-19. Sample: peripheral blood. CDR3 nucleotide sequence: TGTGCCAGCTCACCGCCGAACCGGGACAGGGCAGGCAATGAGCAGTTCTTC. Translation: CASSPPNRDRAGNEQFF.